The 12 T cell receptor beta chains below all came from one sample that was sequenced in a study of identical twins. One entry per CDR3 protein, called by TCRdb with MiXCR from the 5' RACE reads. This sample has a few hundred thousand distinct CDR3 sequences, with around 9.7% found just once. These data also featured in a second study, about yellow fever vaccine responses in identical twins.

Sequenced material: CD8+ T cells sorted from blood. These receptors were taken from a woman in her late teens or twenties in good health.

This clonotype was seen a handful of times. This sequence joins TRBV29-1 and TRBJ2-1, with D possibly TRBD1 on 5 matching bases. The V gene lost 4 bases and the J gene lost 9 bases, with 10 bases spanning the gap. The CDR3 runs 11 residues. The germline V gene encodes CDR1 SQVTM and CDR2 ANQGSEA. CDR3: CSVVWGPEQFF. DNA for the CDR3: TGCAGCGTTGTTTGGGGCCCTGAGCAGTTCTTC.

The chain recombines TRBV12-3 or TRBV12-4 with TRBJ2-1, with 15 nucleotides matching TRBD2. The J segment lost 6 bases and the V segment lost 4 bases, leaving 16 bases of the junction unmatched. The CDR3 covers 20 residues. CDR3 DNA: TGTGCCAGCAGTTCCTCTAGAGGACTAGCGGGAGGGGAGGGTTCCAATGAGCAGTTCTTC. It translates to CASSSSRGLAGGEGSNEQFF.

Concerning this clonotype: A much larger clone lies one base from this, so it may be a read error. The missing conserved phenylalanine or tryptophan at the end of this CDR3 makes a read error likely. V and J are TRBV27 and TRBJ2-3; D tentatively reads TRBD1 or TRBD2 (6 bases each). Between the trimmed V and J ends, which lost 3 bases and 3 bases, there was a span of 13 bases. The V gene's germline CDR1 is MNHEY and CDR2 SMNVEV (reference sequence). CDR3 size: 15 residues. The CDR3 DNA reads as TGTGCCAGCAGTTTCCAGGGGACTGGTACAGATACGCAGTATATT. It specifies CASSFQGTGTDTQYI.

This clonotype was picked up a small number of times. The CDR3 here is CSVVAGRANNEQFF. In nucleotides, the CDR3 is TGCAGCGTTGTAGCCGGGAGGGCCAACAATGAGCAGTTCTTC. V gene TRBV29-1 combines with J gene TRBJ2-1, with 8 positions matching TRBD2. CDR1 is SQVTM and CDR2 is ANQGSEA in the germline V gene. Germline trimming cut 4 bases from V and 5 bases from J; bases unmatched to any gene: 7. This CDR3 has 14 amino acids.

The chain is built from TRBV7-6 and TRBJ2-3; no clear D. Looked up from germline, CDR1 is SGHVS and CDR2 is FNYEAQ. V shed 0 bases and J shed 4 bases, with 14 bases lying between them. This CDR3 region has 16 residues. The CDR3 region is CASSLAPPDLADTQYF. The CDR3 nucleotides are TGTGCCAGCAGCTTAGCGCCCCCTGATCTCGCAGATACGCAGTATTTT.

This clonotype was picked up many times. The gene calls are TRBV2 and TRBJ2-7; D might be TRBD1 (5 bases). Germline CDR1 and CDR2: SNHLY and FYNNEI. The CDR3 loop spans 14 amino acids. The V and J ends lost 3 bases and 3 bases respectively, with 12 bases between them. The CDR3 is CASSDWQGIYEQYF. The CDR3 DNA sequence: TGTGCCAGCAGTGATTGGCAGGGAATCTACGAGCAGTACTTC. The variable domain in full, with the rest retrieved from reference TRBV2 and TRBJ2-7, is EPEVTQTPSHQVTQMGQEVILRCVPISNHLYFYWYRQILGQKVEFLVSFYNNEISEKSEIFDDQFSVERPDGSNFTLKIRSTKLEDSAMYFCASSDWQGIYEQYFGPGTRLTVT.

The rearrangement joins TRBV20-1 to TRBJ2-7; D call uncertain. The CDR3 runs 15 residues. Germline V gene lookup returns CDR1 DFQATT and CDR2 SNEGSKA (reference sequence). V was pared by 4 bases and J by 0 bases, with 16 bases between. The CDR3 DNA is TGCAGTGCTATTACATTCGCGACATTCTCCTACGAGCAGTACTTC. As protein: CSAITFATFSYEQYF.

This clonotype appeared many times. The junction and the germline gene differ at one end; a read error may be behind it. This rearrangement joins TRBV4-3 to TRBJ2-5; 16 bases align to TRBD2. Germline assignment: CDR1 LGHNA and CDR2 YSLEER. This CDR3 is built from 15 residues. The CDR3 here is CASSQGLAGGETQYF. The CDR3 DNA follows: TGTGCCAGCAGCCAGGGACTAGCGGGAGGGGAGACCCAGTACTTC.

This clonotype was observed many times. The chain employs TRBV7-6 and TRBJ1-1; 7 bases fit TRBD1. CDR1 SGHVS and CDR2 FNYEAQ come from the germline V gene. The CDR3 loop spans 17 amino acids. The ends lost 2 bases at V and 1 base at J; junction bases unmatched: 10. The CDR3 here is CASSLTAAGGRNTEAFF. The CDR3 coding sequence is TGTGCCAGCAGCTTAACGGCGGCAGGGGGACGGAACACTGAAGCTTTCTTT. Looking up the rest from reference TRBV7-6 and TRBJ1-1 gives the full variable domain: GAGVSQSPRYKVTKRGQDVALRCDPISGHVSLYWYRQALGQGPEFLTYFNYEAQQDKSGLPNDRFSAERPEGSISTLTIQRTEQRDSAMYRCASSLTAAGGRNTEAFFGQGTRLTVV.

In this sample, this clonotype turned up many times. This chain connects TRBV29-1 to TRBJ1-1; D remains ambiguous. This CDR3 has 13 amino acids. Germline CDR1 is SQVTM and CDR2 is ANQGSEA. V was clipped by 5 bases and J by 4 bases, with 14 bases between them. Here the CDR3 reads CSVSLYVGTEAFF. The CDR3 nucleotides read TGCAGCGTTAGCTTGTACGTGGGCACTGAAGCTTTCTTT.

This clonotype was detected ten times or more. The chain couples TRBV7-9 to TRBJ2-7; D unresolved. The CDR3 runs to 13 residues. V lost 2 bases, J lost 2 bases, and 7 bases lay in between. Germline loops: CDR1 SEHNR, CDR2 FQNEAQ (reference sequence). The CDR3 loop reads CASSLTLTYEQYF. The CDR3 nucleotides read TGTGCCAGCAGCTTAACGCTAACCTACGAGCAGTACTTC.

The table lists this clonotype with a few counts. The genes are TRBV25-1 and TRBJ2-5; 10 bases agree with TRBD2. The CDR3 contains 19 residues. The germline CDR1 and CDR2 sequences are MGHDK and SYGVNS. J was trimmed by 1 base and V by 0 bases; bases with no gene match: 11. The CDR3 nucleotides read TGTGCCAGCAGTGAATATTTGGAAATGGAGCGGGGGGGCCAAGAGACCCAGTACTTC. Its translation is CASSEYLEMERGGQETQYF.